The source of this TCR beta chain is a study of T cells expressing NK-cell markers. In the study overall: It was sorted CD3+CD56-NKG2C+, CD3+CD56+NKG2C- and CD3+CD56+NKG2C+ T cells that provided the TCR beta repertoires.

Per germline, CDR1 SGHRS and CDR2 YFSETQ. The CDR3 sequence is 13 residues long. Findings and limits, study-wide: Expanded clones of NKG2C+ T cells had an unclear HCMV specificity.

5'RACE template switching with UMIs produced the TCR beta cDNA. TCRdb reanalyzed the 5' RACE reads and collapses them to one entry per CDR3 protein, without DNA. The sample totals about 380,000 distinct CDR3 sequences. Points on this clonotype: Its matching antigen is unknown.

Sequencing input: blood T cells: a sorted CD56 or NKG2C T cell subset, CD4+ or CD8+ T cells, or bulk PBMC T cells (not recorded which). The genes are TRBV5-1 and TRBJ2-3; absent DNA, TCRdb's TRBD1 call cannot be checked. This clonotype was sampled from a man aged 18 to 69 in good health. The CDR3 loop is CASSIRDPDTQYF. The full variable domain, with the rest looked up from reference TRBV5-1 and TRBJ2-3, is KAGVTQTPRYLIKTRGQQVTLSCSPISGHRSVSWYQQTPGQGLQFLFEYFSETQRNKGNFPGRFSGRQFSNSRSEMNVSTLELGDSALYLCASSIRDPDTQYFGPGTRLTVL.